Sequencing of this TCR beta chain was carried out in a study of cytomegalovirus exposure and HLA in healthy donors. The primer mix had 60 Vbeta and 13 Jbeta primers. Here immunoSEQ multiplex PCR was the method, and the copy in TCRdb shows in-frame clones only, minus some. The profile shows 130,000 to 150,000 clones, around 83% of them singletons. Germline CDR1 and CDR2: SEHNR and FQNEAQ (reference sequence). There are 14 residues in the CDR3. The V end lost 5 bases, the J end lost 5 bases, and 15 bases lay between the germline ends. J is TRBJ2-5 and V is TRBV7-9; weak D call: TRBD2 (6 bases). Sequenced sample: PBMCs. The TCR comes from a male donor in good health and CMV-seropositive. CDR3 bases: TGTGCCAGCAGCCTTCCAAAAGGGAGGGAGACCCAGTACTTC. It codes for CASSLPKGRETQYF.